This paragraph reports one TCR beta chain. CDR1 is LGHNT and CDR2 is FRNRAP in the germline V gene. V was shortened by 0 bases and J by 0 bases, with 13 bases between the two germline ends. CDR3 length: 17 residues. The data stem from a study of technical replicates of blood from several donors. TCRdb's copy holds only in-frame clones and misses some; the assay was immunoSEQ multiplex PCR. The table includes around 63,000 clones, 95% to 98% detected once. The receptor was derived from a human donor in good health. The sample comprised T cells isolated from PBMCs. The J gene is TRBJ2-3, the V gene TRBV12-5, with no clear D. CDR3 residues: CASGLVIQKTSTDTQYF. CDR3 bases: TGTGCTAGTGGTTTGGTAATCCAGAAGACTAGCACAGATACGCAGTATTTT.